The rows below give T cell receptor beta chains drawn from one sample of a study of cytomegalovirus exposure and HLA in healthy donors. Sequencing used immunoSEQ multiplex PCR; TCRdb keeps in-frame clones, though not all of them. The data show 150,000 to 200,000 clones, 84% seen once. Sequencing used PBMCs. These receptors were taken from a man aged 45-65 years in good health and CMV-seropositive. CDR3s include the opening cysteine and the closing phenylalanine or tryptophan. The order of the fields is CDR3 protein, CDR3 DNA, V gene, D gene, clone size, J gene. D genes are given only for firm matches. Some rows have no size entry. The others give once, few or many, or a class for an expanded clone.

CASTAPDREETQYF | TGTGCCAGCACGGCCCCAGACAGGGAAGAGACCCAGTACTTC | TRBV9 | TRBD1 | NA | TRBJ2-5
CSVVAGQGTTNEKLFF | TGCAGCGTTGTGGCGGGACAGGGAACAACTAATGAAAAACTGTTTTTT | TRBV29-1 | TRBD1 | NA | TRBJ1-4
CATSRAGEGEEKLFF | TGTGCCACCAGCAGAGCTGGGGAGGGGGAGGAAAAACTGTTTTTT | TRBV15 | NA | NA | TRBJ1-4
CASSQKDRANTEAFF | TGTGCCAGCAGCCAAAAGGACAGGGCGAACACTGAAGCTTTCTTT | TRBV5-4 | TRBD1 | NA | TRBJ1-1
CASSARGRGGENYGYTF | TGTGCCAGTAGTGCCAGGGGGCGAGGAGGAGAGAACTATGGCTACACCTTC | TRBV19 | TRBD1 | NA | TRBJ1-2
CASSLETGERVSYEQYF | TGTGCCAGCAGTCTTGAGACAGGGGAACGGGTCTCCTACGAGCAGTACTTC | TRBV2 | TRBD1 | NA | TRBJ2-7
CSTGRGSAEAFF | TGCAGCACGGGGCGGGGTTCGGCTGAAGCTTTCTTT | TRBV29-1 | NA | NA | TRBJ1-1
CASSYSPRGLGTEAFF | TGTGCCAGCAGTTACTCCCCCCGAGGCTTAGGCACTGAAGCTTTCTTT | TRBV6-6 | NA | NA | TRBJ1-1
CASSLGASGGTDTQYF | TGTGCCAGCAGCTTAGGAGCCAGCGGGGGGACAGATACGCAGTATTTT | TRBV7-6 | TRBD2 | NA | TRBJ2-3
CASSEFSSGANVLTF | TGTGCCAGCAGTGAATTCTCCTCTGGGGCCAACGTCCTGACTTTC | TRBV25-1 | NA | NA | TRBJ2-6
CATSTSRGDNQPQHF | TGTGCCACCAGCACCTCCCGGGGAGACAATCAGCCCCAGCATTTT | TRBV15 | NA | NA | TRBJ1-5
CASSVPGTGNYGYTF | TGTGCCAGCAGCGTCCCAGGGACAGGGAACTATGGCTACACCTTC | TRBV9 | TRBD1 | NA | TRBJ1-2
CASSLGLSTDTQYF | TGCGCCAGCAGCTTGGGACTAAGCACAGATACGCAGTATTTT | TRBV5-1 | NA | NA | TRBJ2-3
CASSFLGQIINIQYF | TGTGCCAGCAGCTTTCTAGGACAGATCATAAACATTCAGTACTTC | TRBV7-6 | NA | NA | TRBJ2-4
CASSLDVTGEAYNEQFF | TGTGCCAGCAGCTTAGATGTAACAGGGGAGGCCTACAATGAGCAGTTCTTC | TRBV11-3 | NA | NA | TRBJ2-1
CASSVGVANTEAFF | TGTGCCAGCAGCGTAGGTGTAGCGAACACTGAAGCTTTCTTT | TRBV9 | NA | NA | TRBJ1-1
CASSERTGDGEKLFF | TGTGCCAGCAGTGAGCGGACAGGGGATGGTGAAAAACTGTTTTTT | TRBV2 | TRBD1 | NA | TRBJ1-4
CASSPQDRESGNTIYF | TGTGCCAGCTCACCTCAGGACAGGGAATCTGGAAACACCATATATTTT | TRBV18 | TRBD1 | NA | TRBJ1-3
CASGKWGGDTGELFF | TGTGCCAGCGGCAAATGGGGGGGTGACACCGGGGAGCTGTTTTTT | TRBV27 | TRBD2 | NA | TRBJ2-2
CASSLAGASTDTQYF | TGTGCCAGCTCGCTAGCGGGGGCTAGCACAGATACGCAGTATTTT | TRBV6-6 | TRBD2 | NA | TRBJ2-3
CASRGQGDQYF | TGTGCCAGTAGGGGACAGGGGGATCAGTACTTC | TRBV19 | TRBD1 | few | TRBJ2-4
CASSLRPQETQYF | TGTGCCAGCAGCTTGAGGCCCCAAGAGACCCAGTACTTC | TRBV11-2 | NA | NA | TRBJ2-5
CASGDRDYEQYF | TGTGCCAGTGGGGACAGGGATTACGAGCAGTACTTC | TRBV19 | TRBD1 | NA | TRBJ2-7
CASSLVGRGETQYF | TGTGCCAGCTCCCTCGTAGGGCGCGGGGAGACCCAGTACTTC | TRBV25-1 | NA | few | TRBJ2-5
CASSLGQGNSPLHF | TGTGCCAGCAGCTTGGGGCAGGGGAACTCACCCCTCCACTTT | TRBV5-4 | NA | NA | TRBJ1-6
CATSRDRKNGNTIYF | TGTGCCACCAGCAGAGACAGGAAAAATGGAAACACCATATATTTT | TRBV15 | NA | few | TRBJ1-3
CASSEHSAGSVDTQYF | TGTGCCAGCAGTGAACATTCGGCAGGGTCCGTAGATACGCAGTATTTT | TRBV25-1 | NA | NA | TRBJ2-3
CASSLGREAYGYTF | TGTGCCAGCAGTTTAGGCAGGGAGGCCTATGGCTACACCTTC | TRBV27 | NA | NA | TRBJ1-2
CAISLSVDTGELFF | TGTGCCATCAGCCTTAGCGTCGACACCGGGGAGCTGTTTTTT | TRBV10-3 | NA | NA | TRBJ2-2
CASSIQGGYEKLFF | TGTGCCAGCAGCATACAGGGGGGTTATGAAAAACTGTTTTTT | TRBV5-6 | TRBD1 | NA | TRBJ1-4
CASSVDRPGANVLTF | TGTGCCAGCAGCGTAGACAGGCCTGGGGCCAACGTCCTGACTTTC | TRBV9 | NA | NA | TRBJ2-6
CASSLVQGATEAFF | TGTGCCAGCAGCTTAGTCCAGGGTGCCACTGAAGCTTTCTTT | TRBV7-2 | NA | NA | TRBJ1-1